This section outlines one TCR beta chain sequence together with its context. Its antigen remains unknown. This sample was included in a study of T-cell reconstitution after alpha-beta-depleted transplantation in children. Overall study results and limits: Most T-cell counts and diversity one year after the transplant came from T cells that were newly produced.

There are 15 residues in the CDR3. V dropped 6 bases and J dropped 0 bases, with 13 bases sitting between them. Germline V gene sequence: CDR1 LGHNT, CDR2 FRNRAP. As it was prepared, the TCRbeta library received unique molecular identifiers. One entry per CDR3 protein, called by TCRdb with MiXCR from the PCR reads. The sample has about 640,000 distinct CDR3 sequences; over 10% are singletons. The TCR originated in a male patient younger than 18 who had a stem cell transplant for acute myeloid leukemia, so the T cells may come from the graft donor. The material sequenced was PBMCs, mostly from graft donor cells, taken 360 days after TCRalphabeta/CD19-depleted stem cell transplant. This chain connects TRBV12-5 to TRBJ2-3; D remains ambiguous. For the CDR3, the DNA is TGTGCTAGTGGCTCCACTTCTACCAGCACAGATACGCAGTATTTT. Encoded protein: CASGSTSTSTDTQYF.